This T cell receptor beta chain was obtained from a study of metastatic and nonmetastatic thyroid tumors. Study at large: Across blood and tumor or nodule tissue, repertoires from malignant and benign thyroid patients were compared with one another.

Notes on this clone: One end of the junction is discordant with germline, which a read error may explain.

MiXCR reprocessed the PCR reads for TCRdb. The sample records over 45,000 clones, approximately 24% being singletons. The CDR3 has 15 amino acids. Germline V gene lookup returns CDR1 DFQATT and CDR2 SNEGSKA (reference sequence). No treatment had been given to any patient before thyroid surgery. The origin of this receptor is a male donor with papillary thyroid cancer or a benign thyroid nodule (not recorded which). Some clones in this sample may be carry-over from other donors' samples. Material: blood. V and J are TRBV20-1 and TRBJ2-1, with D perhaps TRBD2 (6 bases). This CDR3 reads CSARDLHIGSNERFF. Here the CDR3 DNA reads TGCAGTGCTAGAGATCTGCACATCGGGAGCAATGAGCGGTTCTTC.